This T cell receptor (beta chain) was recorded in a study of blood T cell repertoires in COVID-19. This table comes from immunoSEQ multiplex PCR, and its TCRdb copy is limited to in-frame clones, with some not included. Here the sample spans 300,000 to 400,000 clones, around 86% being singletons. CDR1 is MGHRA and CDR2 is YSYEKL in the germline V gene. The CDR3 is made up of 15 amino acids. Trimming stripped 4 bases from V and 1 base from J, with 14 bases between. Specimen: peripheral blood. The TCR originated in a human donor in a cohort sampled during active COVID-19. The gene calls are TRBV4-1 and TRBJ2-7; D is possibly TRBD2 (6 bases). CDR3 region: CASSPGVRGSYEQYF. For the CDR3, the DNA is TGCGCCAGCAGCCCGGGGGTCAGAGGGTCCTACGAGCAGTACTTC.